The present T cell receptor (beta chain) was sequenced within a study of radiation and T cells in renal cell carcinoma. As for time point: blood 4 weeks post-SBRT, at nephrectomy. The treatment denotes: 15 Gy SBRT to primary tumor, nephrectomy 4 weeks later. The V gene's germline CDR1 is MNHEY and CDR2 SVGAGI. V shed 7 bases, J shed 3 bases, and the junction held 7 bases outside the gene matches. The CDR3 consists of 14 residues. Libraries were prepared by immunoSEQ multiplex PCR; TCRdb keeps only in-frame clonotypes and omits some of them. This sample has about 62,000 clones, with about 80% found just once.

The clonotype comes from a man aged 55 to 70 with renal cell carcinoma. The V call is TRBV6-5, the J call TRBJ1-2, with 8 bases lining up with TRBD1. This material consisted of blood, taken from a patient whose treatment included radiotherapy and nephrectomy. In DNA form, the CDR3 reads TGTGCCAGCACCATGACAGGGGACCACTATGGCTACACCTTC. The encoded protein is CASTMTGDHYGYTF.